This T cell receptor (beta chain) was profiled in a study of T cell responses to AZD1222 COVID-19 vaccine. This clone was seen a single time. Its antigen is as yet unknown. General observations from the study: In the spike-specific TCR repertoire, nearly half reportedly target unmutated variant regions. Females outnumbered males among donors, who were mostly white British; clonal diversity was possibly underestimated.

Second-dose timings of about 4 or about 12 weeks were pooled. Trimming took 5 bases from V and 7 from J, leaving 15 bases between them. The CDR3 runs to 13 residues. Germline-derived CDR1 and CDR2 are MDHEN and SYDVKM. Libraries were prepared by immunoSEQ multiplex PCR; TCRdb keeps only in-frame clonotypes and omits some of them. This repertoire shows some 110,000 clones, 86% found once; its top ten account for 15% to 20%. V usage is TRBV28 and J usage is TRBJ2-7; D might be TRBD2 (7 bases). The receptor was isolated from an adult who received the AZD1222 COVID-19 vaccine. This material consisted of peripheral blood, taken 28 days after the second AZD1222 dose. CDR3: CASSVKQGGEQYF. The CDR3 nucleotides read TGTGCCAGCAGTGTCAAACAGGGAGGGGAGCAGTACTTC.